This T cell receptor beta chain was sequenced in a study of graft-versus-host responses after intestinal transplantation. This clone turned up a few times. The ends were cut back, 0 bases at V and 9 bases at J, with 9 bases in the middle. CDR3 length equals 13 residues. Germline CDR1 MRHNA, CDR2 SNTAGT. Sequenced by immunoSEQ multiplex PCR; TCRdb stores in-frame clones only, minus some. The sample has about 15,000 clones, approximately 87% seen once. The chain recombines TRBV6-4 with TRBJ2-1; D is unresolved. The source of this sequence is a human patient who received an intestinal transplant, so some T cells may come from the graft donor. The sample was bone marrow, taken less than 130 days after intestinal transplantation. DNA for the CDR3: TGTGCCAGCAGTGACTCGAATAGTGGTGAGCAGTTCTTC. Protein sequence: CASSDSNSGEQFF.